This TCR beta chain originates from a study of CD8 T cells in Susac syndrome. The RNA, about 0.5 to 1 ug, was put through reverse transcription using random hexamers. TCRdb reprocessed the immunoSEQ multiplex PCR reads via MiXCR and lists one record per CDR3 protein. The sample contains some 100,000 distinct CDR3 sequences, around 92% of which appear only once. Germline CDR1 MGHRA, CDR2 YSYEKL. V was cut by 0 bases and J by 1 base, with 12 bases left in between. CDR3 length equals 17 residues. The chain is built from TRBV4-1 and TRBJ2-2, with D perhaps matching TRBD1 or TRBD2 (5 bases each). The sequenced sample consisted of CD8+ T cells from PBMCs. The TCR originated in a human donor in good health. CDR3 amino acids: CASSQDGTILNTGELFF. Written as DNA, the CDR3 is TGCGCCAGCAGCCAAGACGGGACGATCCTGAACACCGGGGAGCTGTTTTTT.